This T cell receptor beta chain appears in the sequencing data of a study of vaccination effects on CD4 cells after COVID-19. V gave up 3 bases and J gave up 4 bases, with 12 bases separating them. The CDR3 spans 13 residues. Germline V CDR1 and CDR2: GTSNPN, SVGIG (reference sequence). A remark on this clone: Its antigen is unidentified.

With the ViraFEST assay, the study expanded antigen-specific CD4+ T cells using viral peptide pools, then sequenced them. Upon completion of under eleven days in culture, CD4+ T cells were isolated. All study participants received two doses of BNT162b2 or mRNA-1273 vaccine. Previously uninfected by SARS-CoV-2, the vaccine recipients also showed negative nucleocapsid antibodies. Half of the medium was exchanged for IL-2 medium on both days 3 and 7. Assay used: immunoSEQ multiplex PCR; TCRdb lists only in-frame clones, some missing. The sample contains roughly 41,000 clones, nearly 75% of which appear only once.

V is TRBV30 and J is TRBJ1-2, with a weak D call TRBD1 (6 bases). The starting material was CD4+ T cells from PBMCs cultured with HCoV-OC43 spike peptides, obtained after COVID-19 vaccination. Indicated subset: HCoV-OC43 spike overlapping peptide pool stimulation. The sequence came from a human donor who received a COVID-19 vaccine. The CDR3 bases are TGTGCCTGGAGGCAGGGGCGGGGCTATGGCTACACCTTC. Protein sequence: CAWRQGRGYGYTF.